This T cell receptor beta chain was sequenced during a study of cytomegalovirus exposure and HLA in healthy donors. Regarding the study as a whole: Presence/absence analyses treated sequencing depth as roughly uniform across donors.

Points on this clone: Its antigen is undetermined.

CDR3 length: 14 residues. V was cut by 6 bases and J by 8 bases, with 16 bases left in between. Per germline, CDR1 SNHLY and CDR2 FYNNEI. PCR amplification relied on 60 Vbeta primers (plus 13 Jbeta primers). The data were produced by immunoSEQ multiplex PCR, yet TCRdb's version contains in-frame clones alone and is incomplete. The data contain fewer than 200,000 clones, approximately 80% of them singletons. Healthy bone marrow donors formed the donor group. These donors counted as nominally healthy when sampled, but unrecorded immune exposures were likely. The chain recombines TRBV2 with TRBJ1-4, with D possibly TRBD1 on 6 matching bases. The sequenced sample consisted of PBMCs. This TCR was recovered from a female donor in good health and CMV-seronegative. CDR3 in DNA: TGTGCCAGCAGGGACAGAACGACCTTGGAAAAACTGTTTTTT. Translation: CASRDRTTLEKLFF.